This T cell receptor (beta chain) emerged from a study of blood T cell repertoires in COVID-19. Study summary: Material from acute and convalescent COVID-19 was sourced from the United States, Italy and Spain. T cells, B-cell-depleted T cells, or PBMCs provided the cDNA or gDNA that served as material.

The CDR3 sequence is 14 residues long. The germline CDR1 and CDR2 sequences are SGHRS and YFSETQ. Trimming pared 6 bases from V and 2 bases from J, leaving 14 bases between. As processed by the authors: Estimated nucleated cell counts came from reference gene primer amplification. The table came from immunoSEQ multiplex PCR; TCRdb's copy has only in-frame clones and leaves some out. The DNA gave D and trimming, while V, J and clone size come from that table. This sample carries more than 140,000 clones, approximately 82% of them seen once, and the ten largest clones take approximately 7.1%. This clone was counted a few times.

Sequences were obtained from peripheral blood. The sequence was obtained from a woman aged 45-60 years in a cohort sampled during active or convalescent COVID-19. The chain links TRBV5-1 to TRBJ1-1; no definite D call. The CDR3 reads CASKRLQVNTEAFF. In nucleotides, the CDR3 is TGCGCCAGCAAAAGGCTCCAGGTTAACACTGAAGCTTTCTTT.